This T cell receptor (beta chain) was found in a study of CD4 and CD8 cells across lung adenocarcinoma regions. In its sample, this clonotype was seen a few times. An end of the junction does not agree with germline; a read error may underlie this. Donors had localized lung adenocarcinoma, a non-small cell lung cancer. MiXCR, applied by TCRdb to the PCR reads, yields one record per CDR3 protein. The sample shows 13,000 or so distinct CDR3 sequences, roughly 40% of them seen only once. Sequencing was done on a sample of CD4+ T cells from the center of a lung tumor. The origin of this receptor is a male donor with lung adenocarcinoma. The CD4 and CD8 labels of this study may be unreliable.

As DNA, the CDR3 is TGCAGTGCCCCACCCGCAGGGTCCTCCGACGAGCAGTACTTC. Amino acid sequence: CSAPPAGSSDEQYF. J is TRBJ2-1 and V is TRBV20-1; weak D call: TRBD1 (5 bases). The end of the DNA is better explained by TRBJ2-7, so the J call may be wrong. The CDR3 is 14 residues long. Germline V gene data show CDR1 as DFQATT and CDR2 as SNEGSKA (reference sequence).